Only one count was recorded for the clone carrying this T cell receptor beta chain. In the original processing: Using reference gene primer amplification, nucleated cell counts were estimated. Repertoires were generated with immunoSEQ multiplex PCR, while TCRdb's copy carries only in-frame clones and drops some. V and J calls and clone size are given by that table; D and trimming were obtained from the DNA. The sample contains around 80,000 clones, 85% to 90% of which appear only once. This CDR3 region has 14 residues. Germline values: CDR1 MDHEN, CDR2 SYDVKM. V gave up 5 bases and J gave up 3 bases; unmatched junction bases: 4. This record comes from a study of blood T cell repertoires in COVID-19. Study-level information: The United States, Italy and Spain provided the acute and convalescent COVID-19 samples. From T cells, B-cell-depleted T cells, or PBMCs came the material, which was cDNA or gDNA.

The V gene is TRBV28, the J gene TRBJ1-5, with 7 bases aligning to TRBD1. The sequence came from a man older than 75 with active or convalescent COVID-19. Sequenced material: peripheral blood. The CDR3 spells CASSQQGSNQPQHF. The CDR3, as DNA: TGTGCCAGCAGTCAACAGGGGTCCAATCAGCCCCAGCATTTT.